This passage covers 30 T cell receptor beta chains from one sample sequenced in a study of T cell clones after liver transplantation (dated by TCRdb to about 2019). Library preparation was by the immunoSEQ multiplex PCR assay. Drawn from immuneACCESS, this table holds only the in-frame rearrangements with V and J called that TCRdb kept. Clones are partly lost; checked studies trace under half to an unresolved V gene and leave the rest unexplained. The table for this sample lists about 5,800 clones; roughly 31% of them were counted only once. Together, the top ten hold approximately 15% of the sample. No antigen is known for these receptors. Alloreactive TCRbeta sequences were defined by sequencing the proliferating CFSE-low cells from the MLR. The sample consisted of CD4+ T cells from cultured PBMCs. These receptors were taken from a human patient who received a liver transplant. Following transplantation, part of the T cell population may be supplied by the graft donor rather than the patient.

V usage is TRBV7-9 and J usage is TRBJ2-2; TRBD2 agrees at 15 bases. Germline V lookup: CDR1 SEHNR, CDR2 FQNEAQ (reference sequence). J lost 9 bases, V lost 3 bases, and 2 bases had no gene match. This CDR3 has 15 amino acids. The CDR3 nucleotides are TGTGCCAGCAGCTTGGGACTAGCGGGGGGCCGGGAGCTGTTTTTT. Protein: CASSLGLAGGRELFF.

This clone was detected only a few times. The CDR3 sequence: CASSHGTPGLETQYF. CDR3 DNA sequence: TGTGCCAGCAGCCACGGGACCCCAGGTCTTGAGACCCAGTACTTC. V is TRBV7-4 and J is TRBJ2-5, with D perhaps TRBD1 or TRBD2 (5 bases each). The CDR3 is 15 amino acids. Germline lookup yields CDR1 SGHVT and CDR2 SQSDAQ. The V and J ends lost 5 bases and 5 bases respectively, with 18 bases between them. The entire variable domain, with the rest obtained from reference TRBV7-4 and TRBJ2-5, is as follows: GAGVSQSPRYKVAKRGRDVALRCDSISGHVTLYWYRQTLGQGSEVLTYSQSDAQRDKSGRPSGRFSAERPERSVSTLKIQRTEQGDSAVYLCASSHGTPGLETQYFGPGTRLLVL.

In its sample, this clone ranks as medium-sized. This chain connects TRBV4-1 to TRBJ1-4, with a tentative D call TRBD1 (6 bases). Germline V gene data show CDR1 as MGHRA and CDR2 as YSYEKL. Deletions cut 1 base from V and 0 bases from J, with 9 bases between. CDR3 length: 16 amino acids. DNA of the CDR3: TGCGCCAGCAGCCAAGGGACAGTTGCAACTAATGAAAAACTGTTTTTT. This encodes CASSQGTVATNEKLFF.

The rearrangement uses TRBV7-2 and TRBJ2-2, with D tentatively TRBD2 (5 bases). With 2 bases removed from V and 8 bases from J, the gap between germline ends came to 12 bases. The germline gives CDR1 SGHTA, CDR2 FQGNSA. CDR3 length: 14 amino acids. CDR3 loop: CASSLFPGSGELFF. CDR3 in DNA: TGTGCCAGCAGCTTATTTCCGGGATCGGGGGAGCTGTTTTTT.

V usage is TRBV7-2 and J usage is TRBJ1-1, with a possible D match to TRBD1 (5 bases). Trimming cost V 5 bases and J 0 bases, with 10 bases left between them. From germline, CDR1 is SGHTA and CDR2 FQGNSA. This CDR3 comprises 14 residues. CDR3 region: CASSPPGLNTEAFF. The CDR3, as DNA: TGTGCCAGCAGCCCCCCGGGGCTGAACACTGAAGCTTTCTTT.

The DNA for the CDR3 is TGTGCCTGGAGGCCCCAGGGGGGGCCCCGGGCGGAGACCCAGTACTTC. Its translation is CAWRPQGGPRAETQYF. The rearrangement links TRBV30 to TRBJ2-5; D could derive from TRBD1 or TRBD2 (7 bases each). V lost 3 bases to trimming and J lost 5 bases, with 22 bases between them. The CDR3 totals 16 residues. The germline gives CDR1 GTSNPN, CDR2 SVGIG (reference sequence). The entire variable domain, with the rest obtained from reference TRBV30 and TRBJ2-5, is as follows: SQTIHQWPATLVQPVGSPLSLECTVEGTSNPNLYWYRQAAGRGLQLLFYSVGIGQISSEVPQNLSASRPQDRQFILSSKKLLLSDSGFYLCAWRPQGGPRAETQYFGPGTRLLVL.

The CDR3 DNA follows: TGTGCCAGCAGCTTCTCCCCAGGGGGCCAAATAGGGGGCTACACCTTC. Translated: CASSFSPGGQIGGYTF. The chain recombines TRBV7-2 with TRBJ1-2; 8 positions agree with TRBD1. The V and J ends lost 3 bases and 8 bases, in that order; junction bases with no gene match: 14. The CDR3 is 16 amino acids. Germline lookup yields CDR1 SGHTA and CDR2 FQGNSA.

In its sample, this clone was seen a few times. The rearrangement links TRBV19 to TRBJ2-7; D remains ambiguous. V lost 4 bases and J 0 bases, leaving 7 bases between the germline ends. Germline CDR1 reads LNHDA; CDR2 reads SQIVND (reference sequence). The CDR3 spans 13 residues. The CDR3 coding sequence is TGTGCCAGTAGTAAAGACGGCTCCTACGAGCAGTACTTC. Protein: CASSKDGSYEQYF.

This clone turned up a few times. The V call is TRBV28, the J call TRBJ1-2, with D uncertain. V dropped 10 bases and J dropped 0 bases, with 6 bases sitting between them. Germline V gene lookup returns CDR1 MDHEN and CDR2 SYDVKM. The CDR3 length is 11 residues. Here the CDR3 reads CAIGTNYGYTF. The DNA for the CDR3 is TGTGCCATTGGGACTAACTATGGCTACACCTTC.

V is TRBV14 and J is TRBJ2-2; the match to TRBD1 covers 7 bases. This CDR3 has 14 amino acids. J gave up 5 bases and V 4 bases, and 4 bases lay outside the gene matches. The V gene's germline CDR1 is SGHDN and CDR2 FVKESK. The CDR3 reads CASSPRTGTGELFF. DNA for the CDR3: TGTGCCAGCAGCCCGCGGACAGGTACCGGGGAGCTGTTTTTT.

The chain carries TRBV30 and TRBJ2-1; 8 bases are a match to TRBD1. Germline CDR1 GTSNPN, CDR2 SVGIG (reference sequence). The trim removed 0 bases at V and 6 bases at J, leaving 4 bases unmatched. The CDR3 spans 14 residues. For the CDR3, the DNA is TGTGCCTGGAGTGTGGACAGGGTACGCAATGAGCAGTTCTTC. Protein product: CAWSVDRVRNEQFF.

The chain links TRBV7-2 to TRBJ2-7; D uncertain. V lost 11 bases to trimming and J lost 0 bases, with 8 bases between them. Germline V lookup: CDR1 SGHTA, CDR2 FQGNSA. The CDR3 length is 11 residues. CDR3 sequence (DNA): TGTGCCGAGCGCGCCTCCTACGAGCAGTACTTC. It translates to CAERASYEQYF.

The V gene is TRBV19, the J gene TRBJ1-5; D might be TRBD1 (6 bases). V was trimmed by 3 bases and J by 3 bases, leaving 12 bases between them. The germline V gene encodes CDR1 LNHDA and CDR2 SQIVND (reference sequence). The CDR3 is 15 residues long. CDR3 coding DNA: TGTGCCAGTAGTATGGGGGCGGTGAACAATCAGCCCCAGCATTTT. Amino acids: CASSMGAVNNQPQHF.

In its sample, this clone ranks as medium-sized (0.01 to 0.1%). The J gene is TRBJ2-3, the V gene TRBV4-3, with a tentative D call TRBD1 (5 bases). This CDR3 is built from 16 residues. Looked up from germline, CDR1 is LGHNA and CDR2 is YSLEER. V gave up 4 bases and J gave up 1 base, with 15 bases separating them. DNA for the CDR3: TGCGCCAGCAGCCCCGCGGCAGGGCTCCGCACAGATACGCAGTATTTT. This sequence encodes CASSPAAGLRTDTQYF.

This clone has a handful of counts. This chain connects TRBV11-2 to TRBJ2-7, with D maybe TRBD1 (5 bases). The CDR3 runs to 12 residues. The germline V gene has CDR1 SGHAT and CDR2 FQNNGV. Between the trimmed V and J ends, which lost 3 bases and 6 bases, there was a span of 9 bases. CDR3 coding DNA: TGTGCCAGCAGCTTGGGGCTGGTCGAGCAGTACTTC. Its protein is CASSLGLVEQYF.

The chain has TRBV7-3 and TRBJ1-1; D not resolved. CDR3 length: 15 amino acids. Germline V gene sequence: CDR1 SGHTA, CDR2 FQGTGA. Trimming removed 2 bases from V and 0 bases from J, with 10 bases in between. In nucleotides, the CDR3 is TGTGCCAGCAGCTTACAACAGCGATTGAACACTGAAGCTTTCTTT. It yields the protein CASSLQQRLNTEAFF.

By share, this clone ranks as medium-sized. The chain couples TRBV4-1 to TRBJ1-4; D might be TRBD1 (6 bases). Trimming shortened V by 4 bases and J by 5 bases, and 14 bases separated the two germline ends. From germline, CDR1 is MGHRA and CDR2 YSYEKL. The CDR3 is 15 residues long. CDR3 in amino acids: CASSPQGGVNEKLFF. The DNA for the CDR3 is TGCGCCAGCAGCCCCCAAGGGGGAGTGAATGAAAAACTGTTTTTT.

By share, this clone counts as medium-sized. The J gene is TRBJ1-1, the V gene TRBV10-3, with 9 bases that match TRBD1. CDR1 and CDR2 from the germline V gene are ENHRY and SYGVKD. CDR3 size: 15 residues. J lost 3 bases, V lost 5 bases, and 7 bases had no gene match. The CDR3 here is CAISKDRGTDTEAFF. The DNA for the CDR3 is TGTGCCATCAGTAAGGACAGGGGAACGGACACTGAAGCTTTCTTT.

The J gene is TRBJ2-3, the V gene TRBV6-4; 11 nucleotides align to TRBD2. V shed 6 bases, J shed 8 bases, and the junction held 16 bases outside the gene matches. This CDR3 is 17 amino acids long. Per germline, CDR1 MRHNA and CDR2 SNTAGT. CDR3 in amino acids: CASSLGGLAAGQSTQYF. The CDR3, as DNA: TGTGCCAGCAGCCTGGGGGGACTAGCGGCGGGCCAGAGTACGCAGTATTTT.

This clone was seen a handful of times. This rearrangement joins TRBV6-6 to TRBJ1-5; the D gene is possibly TRBD1 (6 bases). The V gene's germline CDR1 is MNHNY and CDR2 SVGAGI (reference sequence). The CDR3 runs to 15 residues. V shed 6 bases and J shed 2 bases, with 14 bases lying between them. CDR3 sequence: CASSIQGRGNQPQHF. The CDR3, as DNA: TGTGCCAGCAGCATACAGGGTCGGGGCAATCAGCCCCAGCATTTT.

This clone is termed large (0.1 to 1%). The CDR3 here is CASSLTGLANEQYV. Written as DNA, the CDR3 is TGCGCCAGCAGCTTAACGGGACTAGCCAACGAGCAGTACGTC. The chain joins TRBV5-1 to TRBJ2-7; 9 bases fit TRBD2. Germline V gives CDR1 SGHRS, CDR2 YFSETQ. J gave up 5 bases and V 2 bases, and 5 bases lay outside the gene matches. The CDR3 has 14 amino acids.

The CDR3 DNA sequence: TGTGCCTGGACTAAAGGTGGGGGGAGTTCACCCCTCCACTTT. Amino acid sequence: CAWTKGGGSSPLHF. V gene TRBV30 combines with J gene TRBJ1-6, with a tentative D call TRBD1 (5 bases). This CDR3 region has 14 residues. Germline lookup yields CDR1 GTSNPN and CDR2 SVGIG (reference sequence). V gave up 4 bases and J gave up 9 bases, with 16 bases separating them.

This clone has a handful of counts. V is TRBV6-9 and J is TRBJ1-2; D is ambiguous. Trimming took 6 bases from V and 2 from J, leaving 10 bases between them. Germline CDR1 is MNHGY and CDR2 is SVAAGI. The CDR3 is made up of 13 amino acids. Here the CDR3 DNA reads TGTGCCAGCAGACGCGACCGAAACTATGGCTACACCTTC. Its translation: CASRRDRNYGYTF.

A single count supports this clone. The chain employs TRBV5-6 and TRBJ2-5, with D unresolved. The J call is doubtful: the DNA matches TRBJ2-7 better. Germline lookup yields CDR1 SGHDT and CDR2 YYEEEE. CDR3 length: 15 amino acids. CDR3 in amino acids: CASSLQGALIYEQYF. CDR3 DNA sequence: TGTGCCAGCAGCTTACAAGGAGCATTGATTTACGAGCAGTACTTC.

V usage is TRBV19 and J usage is TRBJ2-2; 9 bases match TRBD1. The CDR3 loop spans 16 amino acids. Germline CDR1 and CDR2: LNHDA and SQIVND (reference sequence). Losses at the gene ends were 5 bases for V and 7 bases for J; bases not matched to a gene: 11. In nucleotides, the CDR3 is TGTGCCAGTAGTTTGTATCCGGGACAGGGAGTCGGGGAGCTGTTTTTT. It encodes CASSLYPGQGVGELFF.

The chain joins TRBV10-3 to TRBJ2-1; D is perhaps TRBD2 (6 bases). V dropped 6 bases and J dropped 0 bases, with 9 bases sitting between them. The CDR3 length is 14 residues. Germline V gene sequence: CDR1 ENHRY, CDR2 SYGVKD. The CDR3 nucleotides read TGTGCCATCAGGGGGACTGACTCCTACAATGAGCAGTTCTTC. It encodes CAIRGTDSYNEQFF.

The V gene is TRBV5-6, the J gene TRBJ2-7, with 7 bases identical to TRBD1. The CDR3 runs 14 residues. V gave up 2 bases and J gave up 2 bases; unmatched junction bases: 4. Germline CDR1 is SGHDT and CDR2 is YYEEEE. The CDR3: CASSFPGQTYEQYF. CDR3 DNA sequence: TGTGCCAGCAGCTTTCCGGGACAGACCTACGAGCAGTACTTC. Full variable domain (missing parts from reference TRBV5-6 and TRBJ2-7): DAGVTQSPTHLIKTRGQQVTLRCSPKSGHDTVSWYQQALGQGPQFIFQYYEEEERQRGNFPDRFSGHQFPNYSSELNVNALLLGDSALYLCASSFPGQTYEQYFGPGTRLTVT.

The chain combines TRBV5-1 with TRBJ2-3; D gene ambiguous. CDR1 and CDR2 (germline): SGHRS, YFSETQ. The CDR3 spans 14 residues. V was trimmed by 0 bases and J by 4 bases, leaving 9 bases between them. The CDR3: CASSLEDAADTQYF. CDR3 DNA sequence: TGCGCCAGCAGCTTGGAGGACGCGGCAGATACGCAGTATTTT. The whole variable domain, filled in from reference TRBV5-1 and TRBJ2-3, reads KAGVTQTPRYLIKTRGQQVTLSCSPISGHRSVSWYQQTPGQGLQFLFEYFSETQRNKGNFPGRFSGRQFSNSRSEMNVSTLELGDSALYLCASSLEDAADTQYFGPGTRLTVL.

The rearrangement joins TRBV9 to TRBJ2-3; D uncertain. Trimming left V 0 bases short and J 4 bases short, with 6 bases between. The length of the CDR3 is 13 residues. Germline CDR1 SGDLS, CDR2 YYNGEE. As DNA, the CDR3 is TGTGCCAGCAGCGTAGCGGCACCAGATACGCAGTATTTT. It translates to CASSVAAPDTQYF.

The chain combines TRBV25-1 with TRBJ2-1; TRBD2 aligns across 11 bases. CDR1 and CDR2 (germline): MGHDK, SYGVNS. Germline trimming cut 5 bases from V and 7 bases from J; bases unmatched to any gene: 7. This CDR3 is 15 amino acids long. This chain's CDR3 is CASSFGLAGGNEQFF. CDR3 coding DNA: TGTGCCAGCAGTTTTGGTCTAGCGGGAGGAAATGAGCAGTTCTTC.